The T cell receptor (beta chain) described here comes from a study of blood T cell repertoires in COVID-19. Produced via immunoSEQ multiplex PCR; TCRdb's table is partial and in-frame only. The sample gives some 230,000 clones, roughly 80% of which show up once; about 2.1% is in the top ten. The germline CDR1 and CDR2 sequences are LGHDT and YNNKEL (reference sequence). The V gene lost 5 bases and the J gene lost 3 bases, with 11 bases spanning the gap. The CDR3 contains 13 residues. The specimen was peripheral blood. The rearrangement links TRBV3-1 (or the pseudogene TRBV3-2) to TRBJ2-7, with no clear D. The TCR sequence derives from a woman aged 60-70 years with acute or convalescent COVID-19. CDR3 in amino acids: CASSSGSLYEQYF. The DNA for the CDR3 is TGTGCCAGCAGCTCAGGCAGCCTCTACGAGCAGTACTTC.